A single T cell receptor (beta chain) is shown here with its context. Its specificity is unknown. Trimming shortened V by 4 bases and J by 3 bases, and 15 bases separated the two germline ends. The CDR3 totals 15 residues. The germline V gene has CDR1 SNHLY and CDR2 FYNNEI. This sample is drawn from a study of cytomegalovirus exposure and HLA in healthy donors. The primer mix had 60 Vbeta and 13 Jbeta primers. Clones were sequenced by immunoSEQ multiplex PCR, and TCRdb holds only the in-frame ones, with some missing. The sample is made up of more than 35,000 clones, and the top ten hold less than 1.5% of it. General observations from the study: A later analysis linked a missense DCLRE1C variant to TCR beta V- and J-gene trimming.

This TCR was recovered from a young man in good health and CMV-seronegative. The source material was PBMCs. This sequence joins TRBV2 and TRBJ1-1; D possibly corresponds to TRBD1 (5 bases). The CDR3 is CASSVSGGADTEAFF. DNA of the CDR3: TGTGCCAGCAGTGTTTCGGGTGGGGCTGACACTGAAGCTTTCTTT.